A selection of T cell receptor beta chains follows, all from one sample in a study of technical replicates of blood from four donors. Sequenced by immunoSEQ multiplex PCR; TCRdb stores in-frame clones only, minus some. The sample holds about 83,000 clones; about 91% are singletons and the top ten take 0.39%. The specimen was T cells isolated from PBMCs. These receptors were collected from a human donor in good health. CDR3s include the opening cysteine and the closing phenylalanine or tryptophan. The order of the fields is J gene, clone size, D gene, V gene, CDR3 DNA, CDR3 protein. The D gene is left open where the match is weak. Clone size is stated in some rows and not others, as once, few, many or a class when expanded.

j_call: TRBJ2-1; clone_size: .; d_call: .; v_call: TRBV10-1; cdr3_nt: TGCGCCAGCAGTGGGGGCTTTAACAATGAGCAGTTCTTC; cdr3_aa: CASSGGFNNEQFF
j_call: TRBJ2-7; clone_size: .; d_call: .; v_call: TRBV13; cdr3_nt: TGTGCCAGCAGCTTAGGTAGGGATTCCGGGGACTACGAGCAGTACTTC; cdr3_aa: CASSLGRDSGDYEQYF
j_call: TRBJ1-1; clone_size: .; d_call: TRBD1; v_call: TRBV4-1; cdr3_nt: TGCGCCAGCAGCCAAGGAGACAGGGTATCAACGGCGGCTTTCTTT; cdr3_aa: CASSQGDRVSTAAFF
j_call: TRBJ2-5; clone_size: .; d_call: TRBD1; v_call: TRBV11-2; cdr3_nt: TGTGCCAGCAGCTTAGGGGGGACAGAACCGGAGACCCAGTACTTC; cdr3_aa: CASSLGGTEPETQYF
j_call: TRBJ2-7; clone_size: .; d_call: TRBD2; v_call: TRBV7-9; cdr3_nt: TGTGCCAGCAGCTTAGGTCCGCGGGAGGCATCCTACGAGCAGTACTTC; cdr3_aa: CASSLGPREASYEQYF
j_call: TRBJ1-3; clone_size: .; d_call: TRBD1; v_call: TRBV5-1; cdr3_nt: TGCGCCAGCAGCGTCCTCGGACAGGGGGTCGGAAACACCATATATTTT; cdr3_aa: CASSVLGQGVGNTIYF
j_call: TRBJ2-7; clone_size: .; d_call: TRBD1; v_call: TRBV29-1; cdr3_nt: TGCAGCGTTCCCGGACAGGGCACCTACGAGCAGTACTTC; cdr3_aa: CSVPGQGTYEQYF
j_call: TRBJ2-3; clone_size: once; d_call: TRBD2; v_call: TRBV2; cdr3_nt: TGTGCCAGCAGGCGGCTAGCGGGAGGAACAGATACGCAGTATTTT; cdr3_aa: CASRRLAGGTDTQYF
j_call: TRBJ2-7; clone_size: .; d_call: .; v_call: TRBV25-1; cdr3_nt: TGTGCCAGCACCGGAAAGACAGGATCTTACGAGCAGTACTTC; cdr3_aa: CASTGKTGSYEQYF
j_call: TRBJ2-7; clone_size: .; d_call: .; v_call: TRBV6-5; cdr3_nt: TGTGCCAGCAGTTCCGGCTCCTACGAGCAGTACTTC; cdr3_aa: CASSSGSYEQYF
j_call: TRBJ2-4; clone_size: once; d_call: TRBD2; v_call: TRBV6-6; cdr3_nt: TGTGCCAGCAGTTACCGGGGAGGGACTAACATTCAGTACTTC; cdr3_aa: CASSYRGGTNIQYF
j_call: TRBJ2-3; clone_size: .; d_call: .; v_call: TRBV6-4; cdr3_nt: TGTGCCAGCAGTGAGTCTAGCGCGATCACAGATACGCAGTATTTT; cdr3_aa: CASSESSAITDTQYF
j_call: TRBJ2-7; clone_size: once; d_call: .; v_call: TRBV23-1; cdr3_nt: TGCGCCAGCAGTCAAGGTCTTCGGCCCTGCCGCGGGGACGAGCAGTACTTC; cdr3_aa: CASSQGLRPCRGDEQYF
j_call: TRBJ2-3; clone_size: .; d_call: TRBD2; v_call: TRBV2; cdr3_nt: TGTGCCAGCAGCTTTCTAGCGGGAGAAGTTACAGATACGCAGTATTTT; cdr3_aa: CASSFLAGEVTDTQYF
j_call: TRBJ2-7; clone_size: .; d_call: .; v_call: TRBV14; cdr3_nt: TGTGCCAGCAGCCAGAGCTCCTACGAGCAGTACTTC; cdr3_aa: CASSQSSYEQYF
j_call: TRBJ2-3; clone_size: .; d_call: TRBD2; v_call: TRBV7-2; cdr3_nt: TGTGCCAGCAGCTGGGAGGGACTAGCGGGACTCTCGGCAGATACGCAGTATTTT; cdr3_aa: CASSWEGLAGLSADTQYF
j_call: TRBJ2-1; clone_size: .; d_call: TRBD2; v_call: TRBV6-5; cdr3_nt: TGTGCCAGCACTTACACACTAGCGGGAGTCGCTCGTGAGCAGTTCTTC; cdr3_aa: CASTYTLAGVAREQFF
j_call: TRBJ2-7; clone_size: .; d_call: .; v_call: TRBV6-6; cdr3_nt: TGTGCCAGCAGTTACTCGAGGGACGAGCAGTACTTC; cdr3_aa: CASSYSRDEQYF
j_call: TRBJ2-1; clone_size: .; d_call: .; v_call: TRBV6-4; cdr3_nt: TGTGCCAGCAGTGACTCCAGTAACAATGAGCAGTTCTTC; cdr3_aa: CASSDSSNNEQFF
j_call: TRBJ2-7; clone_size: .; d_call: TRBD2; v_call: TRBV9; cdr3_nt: TGTGCCAGCAGCGCCGGGACTAGCGGGAGTATGGACTTC; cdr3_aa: CASSAGTSGSMDF
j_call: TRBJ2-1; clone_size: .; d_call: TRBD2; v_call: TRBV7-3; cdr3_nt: TGTGCCAGCAGCTCCCGAAGCGGGAGTTACCACAATGAGCAGTTCTTC; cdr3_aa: CASSSRSGSYHNEQFF
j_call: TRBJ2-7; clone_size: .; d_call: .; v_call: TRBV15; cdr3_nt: TGTGCCACCAGCGGCGGGTACGAGCAGTACTTC; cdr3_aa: CATSGGYEQYF